The present T cell receptor beta chain was sequenced within a study of cytomegalovirus exposure and HLA in healthy donors. Germline V lookup: CDR1 SGHRS, CDR2 YFSETQ. This CDR3 contains 14 residues. J gave up 6 bases and V 0 bases, and 5 bases lay outside the gene matches. PCR was performed using 60 Vbeta and 13 Jbeta primers. Clones were sequenced by immunoSEQ multiplex PCR, and TCRdb holds only the in-frame ones, with some missing. Of under 200,000 clones listed, about 72% are singletons. V usage is TRBV5-1 and J usage is TRBJ2-7, with TRBD2 matching over 8 bases. Sequencing was performed on PBMCs. This receptor was taken from a girl between 10 and 17 years old in good health and CMV-seronegative. CDR3 loop: CASSLAGGLIEQYF. The CDR3 nucleotides are TGCGCCAGCAGCTTGGCGGGGGGGCTGATCGAGCAGTACTTC.